This paragraph covers one TCR beta chain sequence. The antigen remains undetermined. PCR involved 60 Vbeta and 13 Jbeta primers. Assay used: immunoSEQ multiplex PCR; TCRdb lists only in-frame clones, some missing. Here the sample spans 150,000 to 170,000 clones, 75% to 85% being singletons. Germline V CDR1 and CDR2: MNHEY, SMNVEV (reference sequence). Trimming cost V 6 bases and J 5 bases; bases outside gene matches: 12. The CDR3 runs to 16 residues. The data originate from a study of cytomegalovirus exposure and HLA in healthy donors. General observations from the study: Most of the TCR beta V segments (in an earlier analysis) were productive either about 87% or about 30% of the time.

The V and J genes are TRBV27 and TRBJ2-5; the match to TRBD2 covers 10 bases. This sequence was found in a woman aged 40 to 50 in good health and CMV-seropositive. The sequenced material came from PBMCs. The CDR3 coding sequence is TGTGCCAGCAGCCGGATCGGGTTAGCGGGAGGCGAGACCCAGTACTTC. This translates into CASSRIGLAGGETQYF.